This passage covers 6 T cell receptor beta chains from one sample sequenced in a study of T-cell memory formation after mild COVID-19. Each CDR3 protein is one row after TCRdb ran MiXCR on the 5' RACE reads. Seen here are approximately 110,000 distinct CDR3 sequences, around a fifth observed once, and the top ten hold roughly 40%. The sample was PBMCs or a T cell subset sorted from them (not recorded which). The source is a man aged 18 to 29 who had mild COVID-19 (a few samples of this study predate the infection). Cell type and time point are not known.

CDR3 sequence reads: CASSYSLALAGGFETQYF. Here the CDR3 DNA reads TGTGCCAGCAGCTACTCTCTCGCGCTAGCGGGGGGTTTCGAGACCCAGTACTTC. The rearrangement joins TRBV28 to TRBJ2-5, with 11 bases matching TRBD2. Germline loops: CDR1 MDHEN, CDR2 SYDVKM. V was pared by 6 bases and J by 5 bases, with 17 bases of the junction left unmatched. The CDR3 spans 18 residues.

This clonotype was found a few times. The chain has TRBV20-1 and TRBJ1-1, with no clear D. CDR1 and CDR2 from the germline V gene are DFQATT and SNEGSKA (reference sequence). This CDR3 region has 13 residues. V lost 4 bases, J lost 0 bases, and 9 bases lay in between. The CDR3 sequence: CSAIPLLNTEAFF. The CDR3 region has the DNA TGCAGTGCTATTCCGCTACTGAACACTGAAGCTTTCTTT.

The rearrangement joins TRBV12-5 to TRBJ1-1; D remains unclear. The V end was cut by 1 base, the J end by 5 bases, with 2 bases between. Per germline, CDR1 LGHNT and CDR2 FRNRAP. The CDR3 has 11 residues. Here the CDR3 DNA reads TGTGCTAGTGGTTTGGGTACTGAAGCTTTCTTT. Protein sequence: CASGLGTEAFF.

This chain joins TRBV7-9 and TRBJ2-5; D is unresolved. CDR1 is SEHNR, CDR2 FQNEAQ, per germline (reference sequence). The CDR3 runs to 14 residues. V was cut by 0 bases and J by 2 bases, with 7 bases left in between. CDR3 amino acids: CASSLAPEQETQYF. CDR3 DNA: TGTGCCAGCAGCTTAGCCCCAGAGCAAGAGACCCAGTACTTC.

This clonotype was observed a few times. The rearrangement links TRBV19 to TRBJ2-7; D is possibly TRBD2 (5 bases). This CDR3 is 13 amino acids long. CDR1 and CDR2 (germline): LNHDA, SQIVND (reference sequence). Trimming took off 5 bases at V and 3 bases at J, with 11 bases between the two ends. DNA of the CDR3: TGTGCCAGTAGTCCCGGACTTTACTACGAGCAGTACTTC. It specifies CASSPGLYYEQYF.

The CDR3 loop is CASSSFGGDETQYF. The CDR3 region has the DNA TGCGCCAGCAGCTCTTTTGGAGGGGACGAGACCCAGTACTTC. The chain uses TRBV5-1 and TRBJ2-5, with D maybe TRBD2 (6 bases). This CDR3 region has 14 residues. From germline, CDR1 is SGHRS and CDR2 YFSETQ. Trimming left V 3 bases short and J 5 bases short, with 14 bases between.